This TCR beta chain was recorded in a study of T cells after yellow fever vaccination. Trimming left V 5 bases short and J 1 base short, with 12 bases between. Germline lookup yields CDR1 SGHTA and CDR2 FQGNSA. This CDR3 region has 15 residues. TCRdb re-called the 5' RACE reads through MiXCR, storing one row per CDR3 protein. The sample records fewer than 450,000 distinct CDR3 sequences, about 4% being singletons. The TCR originated in a man younger than 35 who received the YFV17D yellow fever vaccine. The genes are TRBV7-2 and TRBJ1-3; TRBD1 might be the D (5 bases). The starting material was PBMCs, obtained 5 days after the yellow fever booster vaccination. The CDR3 region is CASSRQWASGNTIYF. In DNA form, the CDR3 reads TGTGCCAGCAGCCGACAGTGGGCATCTGGAAACACCATATATTTT.